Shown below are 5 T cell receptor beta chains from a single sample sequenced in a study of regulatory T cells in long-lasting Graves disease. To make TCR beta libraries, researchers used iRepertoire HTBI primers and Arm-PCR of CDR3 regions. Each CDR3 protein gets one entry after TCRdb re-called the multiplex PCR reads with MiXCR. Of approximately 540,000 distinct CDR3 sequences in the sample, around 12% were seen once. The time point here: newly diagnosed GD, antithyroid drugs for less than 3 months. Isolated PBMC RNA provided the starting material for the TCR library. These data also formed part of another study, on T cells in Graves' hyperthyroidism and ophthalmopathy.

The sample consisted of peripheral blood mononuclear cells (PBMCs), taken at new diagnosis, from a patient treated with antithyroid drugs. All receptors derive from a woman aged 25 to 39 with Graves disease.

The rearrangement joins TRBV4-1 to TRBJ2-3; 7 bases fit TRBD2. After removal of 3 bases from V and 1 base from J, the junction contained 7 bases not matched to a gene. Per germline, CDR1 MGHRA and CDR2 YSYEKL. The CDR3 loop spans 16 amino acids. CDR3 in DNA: TGCGCCAGCAGCCACCCAACGGCGGGGGGCACAGATACGCAGTATTTT. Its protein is CASSHPTAGGTDTQYF.

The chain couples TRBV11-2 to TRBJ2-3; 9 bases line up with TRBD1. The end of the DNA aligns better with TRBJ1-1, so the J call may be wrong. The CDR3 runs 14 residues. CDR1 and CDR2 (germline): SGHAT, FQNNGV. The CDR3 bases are TGTGCCAGCAGCTTAGCGAGGGACAGGGCCGAAGCTTTCTTT. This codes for CASSLARDRAEAFF.

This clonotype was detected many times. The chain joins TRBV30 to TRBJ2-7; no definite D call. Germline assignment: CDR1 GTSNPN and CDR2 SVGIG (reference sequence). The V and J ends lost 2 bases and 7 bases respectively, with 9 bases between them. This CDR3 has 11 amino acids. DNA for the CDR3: TGTGCCTGGAGTACCGCTGCGGAGCAGTACTTC. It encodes CAWSTAAEQYF.

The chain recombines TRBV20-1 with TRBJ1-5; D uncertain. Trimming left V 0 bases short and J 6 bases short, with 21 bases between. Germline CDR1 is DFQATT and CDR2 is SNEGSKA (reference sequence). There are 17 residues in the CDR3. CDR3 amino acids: CSARDIIVSGESQPQHF. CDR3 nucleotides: TGCAGTGCTAGAGATATAATAGTTTCCGGGGAATCTCAGCCCCAGCATTTT.

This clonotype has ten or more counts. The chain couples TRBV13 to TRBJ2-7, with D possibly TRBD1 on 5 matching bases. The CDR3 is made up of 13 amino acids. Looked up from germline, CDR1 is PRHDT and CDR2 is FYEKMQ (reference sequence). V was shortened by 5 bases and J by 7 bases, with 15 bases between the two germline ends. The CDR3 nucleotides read TGTGCCAGCAGCCCTAGTGAGGACATGGAGCAGTACTTC. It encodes CASSPSEDMEQYF.